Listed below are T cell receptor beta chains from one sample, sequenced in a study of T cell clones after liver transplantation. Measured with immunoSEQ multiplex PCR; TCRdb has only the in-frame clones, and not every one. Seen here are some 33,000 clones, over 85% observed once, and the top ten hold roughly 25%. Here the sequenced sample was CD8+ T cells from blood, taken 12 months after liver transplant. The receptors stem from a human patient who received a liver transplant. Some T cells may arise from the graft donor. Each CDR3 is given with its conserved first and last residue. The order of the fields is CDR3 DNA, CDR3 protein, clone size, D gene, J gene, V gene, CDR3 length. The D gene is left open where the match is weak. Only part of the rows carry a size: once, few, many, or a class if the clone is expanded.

CDR3 DNA: TGCGCCAGCAGCTTGGCGGGAGACTACAATGAGCAGTTCTTC; CDR3 protein: CASSLAGDYNEQFF; clone size: .; D gene: .; J gene: TRBJ2-1; V gene: TRBV5-1; CDR3 length: 14
CDR3 DNA: TGTGCCAGCAGCTTAGTCGATGAGCAGTTCTTC; CDR3 protein: CASSLVDEQFF; clone size: .; D gene: .; J gene: TRBJ2-1; V gene: TRBV11-2; CDR3 length: 11
CDR3 DNA: TGCAGCGTAGGGGCCCAAGAAAACATTCAGTACTTC; CDR3 protein: CSVGAQENIQYF; clone size: once; D gene: .; J gene: TRBJ2-4; V gene: TRBV29-1; CDR3 length: 12
CDR3 DNA: TGTGCCATCAGTGAGTCTTGGTACGAGCAGTACTTC; CDR3 protein: CAISESWYEQYF; clone size: .; D gene: .; J gene: TRBJ2-7; V gene: TRBV10-3; CDR3 length: 12
CDR3 DNA: TGTGCCACGAATTTCGGGACTCACACTGAAGCTTTCTTT; CDR3 protein: CATNFGTHTEAFF; clone size: .; D gene: .; J gene: TRBJ1-1; V gene: TRBV28; CDR3 length: 13
CDR3 DNA: TGTGCCAGTCGAGAGGGGGGGGCACGTACTGAAGCTTTCTTT; CDR3 protein: CASREGGARTEAFF; clone size: .; D gene: .; J gene: TRBJ1-1; V gene: TRBV6-1; CDR3 length: 14
CDR3 DNA: TGTGCCAGCAGTGAAGCCCCCGGACAAGTTAATCAGCCCCAGCATTTT; CDR3 protein: CASSEAPGQVNQPQHF; clone size: .; D gene: .; J gene: TRBJ1-5; V gene: TRBV6-1; CDR3 length: 16
CDR3 DNA: TGTGCCAGCAGTCCTCGGACAGGGGGCGTGTGGGAGACCCAGTACTTC; CDR3 protein: CASSPRTGGVWETQYF; clone size: .; D gene: TRBD1; J gene: TRBJ2-5; V gene: TRBV28; CDR3 length: 16
CDR3 DNA: TGTGCCAGCAGCCAAGGACAGACGAACACCGGGGAGCTGTTTTTT; CDR3 protein: CASSQGQTNTGELFF; clone size: once; D gene: .; J gene: TRBJ2-2; V gene: TRBV14; CDR3 length: 15
CDR3 DNA: TGTGCCAGCAAAGGAGAGGTCTACGAGCAGTACTTC; CDR3 protein: CASKGEVYEQYF; clone size: .; D gene: .; J gene: TRBJ2-7; V gene: TRBV2; CDR3 length: 12
CDR3 DNA: TGTGCCAGCAGCTTGGTAACAGGGAGAGTTGAAGCTTTCTTT; CDR3 protein: CASSLVTGRVEAFF; clone size: .; D gene: .; J gene: TRBJ1-1; V gene: TRBV7-9; CDR3 length: 14
CDR3 DNA: TGCGCCAGCCGCTATCCACTAGCGGGAAGCACAGATACGCAGTATTTT; CDR3 protein: CASRYPLAGSTDTQYF; clone size: .; D gene: TRBD2; J gene: TRBJ2-3; V gene: TRBV4-3; CDR3 length: 16
CDR3 DNA: TGTGCCTGGAGTTCGAGAGGAGGGTGGGACACTGAAGCTTTCTTT; CDR3 protein: CAWSSRGGWDTEAFF; clone size: .; D gene: .; J gene: TRBJ1-1; V gene: TRBV30; CDR3 length: 15
CDR3 DNA: TGTGCCAGCAGTTCCTCCGGGTGGGAAACCCTTCAGCCCCAGCATTTT; CDR3 protein: CASSSSGWETLQPQHF; clone size: .; D gene: .; J gene: TRBJ1-5; V gene: TRBV28; CDR3 length: 16
CDR3 DNA: TGTGCCAGCAGCTTGGGGACGTCCAACTATGGCTACACCTTC; CDR3 protein: CASSLGTSNYGYTF; clone size: .; D gene: .; J gene: TRBJ1-2; V gene: TRBV5-8; CDR3 length: 14
CDR3 DNA: TGTGCCAGCAGCGCGGGACAGAACACTGAAGCTTTCTTT; CDR3 protein: CASSAGQNTEAFF; clone size: .; D gene: .; J gene: TRBJ1-1; V gene: TRBV27; CDR3 length: 13
CDR3 DNA: TGTGCCACCAGCCGATCCGGGACAGGGAGCAATGAGCAGTTCTTC; CDR3 protein: CATSRSGTGSNEQFF; clone size: .; D gene: TRBD1; J gene: TRBJ2-1; V gene: TRBV15; CDR3 length: 15
CDR3 DNA: TGTGCCAGCAGCTACGGGACGGTCTATGGCTACACCTTC; CDR3 protein: CASSYGTVYGYTF; clone size: .; D gene: .; J gene: TRBJ1-2; V gene: TRBV7-9; CDR3 length: 13
CDR3 DNA: TGTGCCAGCAGCCGGGACGCCCAAGAGACCCAGTACTTC; CDR3 protein: CASSRDAQETQYF; clone size: .; D gene: .; J gene: TRBJ2-5; V gene: TRBV6-9; CDR3 length: 13
CDR3 DNA: TGTGCCAGCAGCGCGACAGGGGGCGCGGACGAAGCTTTCTTT; CDR3 protein: CASSATGGADEAFF; clone size: .; D gene: TRBD1; J gene: TRBJ1-1; V gene: TRBV9; CDR3 length: 14
CDR3 DNA: TGTGCCAGCAGTGAGTTAACAGGGGTCGACAATGAGCAGTTCTTC; CDR3 protein: CASSELTGVDNEQFF; clone size: .; D gene: TRBD1; J gene: TRBJ2-1; V gene: TRBV6-1; CDR3 length: 15
CDR3 DNA: TGTGCCAGCAGCTTGGGCCTGAACACTGAAGCTTTCTTT; CDR3 protein: CASSLGLNTEAFF; clone size: .; D gene: .; J gene: TRBJ1-1; V gene: TRBV5-5; CDR3 length: 13
CDR3 DNA: TGTGCCAGCAGCCCTGGGGGGCAGGGGAATCAGCCCCAGCATTTT; CDR3 protein: CASSPGGQGNQPQHF; clone size: .; D gene: .; J gene: TRBJ1-5; V gene: TRBV9; CDR3 length: 15
CDR3 DNA: TGTGCCCGAACCGGGACAGTTCGTAACTATGGCTACACCTTC; CDR3 protein: CARTGTVRNYGYTF; clone size: .; D gene: TRBD1; J gene: TRBJ1-2; V gene: TRBV27; CDR3 length: 14
CDR3 DNA: TGTGCCAGCAGGAAAACTCTGAACGAACTCTCTGGGGCCAACGTCCTGACTTTC; CDR3 protein: CASRKTLNELSGANVLTF; clone size: .; D gene: .; J gene: TRBJ2-6; V gene: TRBV5-4; CDR3 length: 18